This T cell receptor beta chain was found in a study of Ad26.COV2.S vaccination and SARS-CoV-2 variants. Findings of the study overall: Possible underestimation of total T cell responses by the TCR breadth and depth analyses was noted.

The treatment is: around 19 received Ad26.COV2.S at low or high dose, single or two shots; 5 received placebo; per-sample allocation not given. Sampling occurred on day 63 after the first vaccine or placebo injection. About this clone: The antigen is not known. Other DNA sequences in this specimen translate into the identical CDR3.

This CDR3 has 11 residues. V shed 1 base and J shed 4 bases, with 2 bases lying between them. Sequenced by immunoSEQ multiplex PCR; TCRdb stores in-frame clones only, minus some. In the table there are about 480,000 clones, roughly nine tenths of which are singletons. Sample: peripheral blood, taken in a trial of Ad26.COV2.S vaccine versus placebo. The J gene is TRBJ2-7, the V gene TRBV12-3 or TRBV12-4; no clear D. This clonotype was sampled from a person between 18 and 65 years old who received the Ad26.COV2.S COVID-19 vaccine or a placebo. CDR3 sequence (DNA): TGTGCCAGCAGTTTAGATTACGAGCAGTACTTC. Encoded protein: CASSLDYEQYF.